This TCR beta chain came from a study of cytomegalovirus exposure and HLA in healthy donors (dated by TCRdb to 2016 to 2017). At the level of the whole study: An earlier analysis of 587 of the donors reported roughly 300 Gb of sequence data and 90 million to 120 million unique TCR beta sequences obtained from around 180 million T cells. To decide whether each TCR beta V gene segment behaved as functional or pseudogenic, an earlier analysis of some 600 of the donors relied on high-throughput TCR beta sequencing. The aim of the study was to test whether cataloging public T cell receptors could identify signatures of past pathogen exposure. Of the 350 to 450 genotyped donors, approximately 82% fell in the genetic ancestry cluster associated with self-reported Caucasian donors. The study combined high-throughput TCR immunosequencing, statistical association of individual TCRs with disease status, and machine learning to predict cytomegalovirus infection status. Rather than using new phenotypic data, the later analysis identified candidate immune exposures from TCR beta sequences and from how often those sequences occurred across donors. Besides the first cohort of about 730 subjects, a separate validation cohort made up of some 110 different subjects was used. The study used immunosequencing to profile the T cell repertoires of 670 or so subjects and linked those repertoires to cytomegalovirus serostatus. An early release that covered roughly 600 HLA-typed donors contained around 300 gigabases of sequencing data and 70 million to 100 million unique TCR sequences. Donor age, sex, ethnicity and CMV serostatus were collected together with the repertoire data. Among roughly 400 genotyped donors of the cohort, an average of about 240,000 unique TCR beta nucleotide sequences were sequenced per donor, roughly a sixth of them non-productive. Several DR-DQ haplotypes were treated as single units for association and clustering because of strong linkage in the cohort. Typing coverage differed by locus: A, B, C, DRB1 and DQB1 were typed in about 629-640 donors, DQA1 in about 500, DPA1 in over 600, and DPB1 in just under 490. HLA typing included class I and class II loci at four-digit resolution. A later genetic analysis used genome-wide SNP genotypes for about three fifths of the 666 donors, treating that subset as a discovery cohort. Every discovery cohort repertoire had been produced on one sequencing platform. In a later analysis, previously published TCR beta repertoires from 500 to 750 donors were re-analyzed and high-resolution HLA genotyping was added so that TCR occurrence patterns could be studied.

The junction carries 7 bases between V and J, which are trimmed by 0 bases and 1 base respectively. Counted from cysteine to phenylalanine, this CDR3 has 16 amino acids. Only the CDR3 portion is preserved as DNA: 48 bases, with reading frame beginning at the first base. Taken from the germline V gene, the CDR1 and CDR2 loops are LGHNA and YSLEER. The method was the immunoSEQ multiplex PCR assay. For the multiplex PCR, a mixture combining 60 forward primers for TCR Vbeta segments and 13 reverse primers for TCR Jbeta segments was used. The CDR3 region of rearranged TCR beta genes was amplified from genomic DNA with a multiplex PCR assay. The Illumina HiSeq System was used to sequence the amplified TCR beta libraries as 87-base-pair reads. In the authors' own workflow: A later analysis tallied about 77 million unique TCR beta chains across the 666 repertoires, and about 10 million of those chains were shared by two or more donors. Raw reads were error-corrected and collapsed into unique sequences by a nearest-neighbor algorithm in which closely related sequences were merged to remove PCR and sequencing errors. V, D and J gene segments were assigned by aligning CDR3 sequences to IMGT reference sequences. For a sequence to be retained, a match of at least six nucleotides to both a V gene segment and a J gene segment was required. Rearrangements were classified as productive when the CDR3 lacked stop codons and remained in frame with V and J, and all other rearrangements were classified as non-productive. CDR3 was defined according to IMGT convention as the region running from the second conserved V-encoded cysteine to the conserved J-encoded phenylalanine. Sequences without an unambiguous match to a single V gene segment were excluded from the earlier analysis of 450 to 650 of the donors. In an earlier analysis of almost 600 of the donors, a V segment was called functional when productive rearrangements were above 56.7%, and segregating when the standard deviation between donors exceeded 5%. A statistical classification framework was built for diagnosing cytomegalovirus status from the catalog of TCR beta chain sequences. In a later analysis, TCR nucleotide sequences were compared against IMGT/GENE-DB human TR gene sequences so that V and J genes could be assigned. The TCRdist pipeline was used in a later analysis to assign CDR3 sequences and most-parsimonious VDJ recombination scenarios. In a later analysis, every TCR beta chain was defined by the combination of its CDR3 amino acid sequence and its V-gene family, and reads without a unique V-gene family were dropped. As a way to deal with suspected cross-contamination and a sequencing artifact, a later analysis dropped over 550 nucleotide sequences that were highly shared and had low generation probability. A later analysis calculated a clonal expansion index for each public chain from normalized within-repertoire ranks of inferred template counts. In a later analysis, generation probabilities were computed using a VDJ recombination model fitted to out-of-frame rearrangements, and the results were checked against IGoR. Hypergeometric tests were used in a later analysis to score TCR-TCR, TCR-HLA and TCR-CMV co-occurrence, with a repertoire-size bias correction applied to the TCR pairs. In a later analysis, false discovery rates were estimated by permuting HLA or CMV assignments 20 times. In a later analysis, co-occurring TCRs were grouped with DBSCAN, and TCRdist sequence similarity was added when clustering was performed within HLA-allele-positive subsets. Repertoires with fewer than 30,000 or more than 120,000 public chains, plus five repertoires with anomalous nucleotide sharing, were excluded from co-occurrence clustering. Entries here come from immuneACCESS through TCRdb and include only in-frame sequences with V and J called. Some clones fail to appear in such tables; in the studies checked, an unresolved V gene covers under half of the shortfall, and the cause of the remainder is unknown. V, J and clone size are those of that table, while D and trimming were read from the DNA. The sample table records 95,000 to 150,000 clones; 76% of these occur just once. About 1.8% of the sample is held by the ten biggest clonotypes.

A word on this clone: Its cognate antigen has yet to be identified. Qualities for individual bases were not recorded, and no much larger clone is one base off.

General study outcomes and caveats: The 87-base-pair reads could not distinguish some IMGT-functional V segments, including TRBV6-2 and TRBV6-3, so those segments were excluded. Compared with equally common non-associated chains, HLA-associated TCR beta chains in a later analysis were more clonally expanded and had lower generation probabilities. Only TCR beta chains were sequenced in this cohort, and the absence of alpha or paired-chain data limited detectable features. A cluster of highly shared sequence variants was judged likely to be a technical artifact of the sequencing pipeline. When HLA alleles, especially DR and DQ, strongly co-occurred, TCR associations were difficult to assign to individual alleles. The authors suggested that the approach could potentially be extended to other disease states and immunological phenotypes. Roughly uniform sequencing depth across donors was assumed in presence/absence analyses, although this assumption may not hold. According to a later analysis, TCR association rates differed among HLA loci, with DRB1 alleles showing the most associated TCRs and HLA-C alleles showing the fewest. Several of the top co-occurrence clusters appeared to be linked to parvovirus B19, influenza, CMV and Epstein-Barr virus, according to a later analysis. Immune exposure information for the cohort was limited to CMV serostatus. A later genetic analysis reported fewer N-insertions in productive TCRs among donors in an Asian-associated ancestry cluster than the roughly 620-donor mean. A further reported finding was that TCR beta sequences accurately predicted the HLA-A and HLA-B alleles for most subjects in the first cohort. In a later genetic analysis, a missense DCLRE1C variant was associated with V-gene and J-gene trimming of TCR beta chains, and the association was replicated in an independent cohort. Cytomegalovirus status was reported to be diagnosed by the classifier with high specificity and sensitivity in both the original and validation cohorts. While some public TCRs were present in many individuals, most TCR sequences turned up only very rarely across donors. In the study, around 150 TCR beta chains were listed as associated with cytomegalovirus. Roughly 15 rarely observed V segments, including chromosome 9 orphons, were excluded from the earlier analysis of approximately 500 of the donors because counts were too low. A few of the identified cytomegalovirus-associated TCR beta chains were confirmed in vitro to be specific for cytomegalovirus antigens. Linkage disequilibrium might explain the correlated functional status among segregating V segments, but an unknown experimental factor could not be ruled out. In an earlier analysis of 587 of the donors, most TCR beta V segments appeared in productive rearrangements about 87% or about 30% of the time, broadly matching IMGT annotations. A later analysis associated about 16,000 TCR beta sequences with specific HLA alleles at a false discovery rate of 0.05. Because HLA typing was missing for some donors at each locus, association tests included only the typed subset. A later analysis found that most CMV-associated TCR beta chains appeared HLA-restricted, with HLA associations seemingly driven largely by CMV exposure.

The cohort consisted of 666 healthy bone marrow donors. All cohort members were sampled while nominally healthy, although unrecorded immune exposures were likely present. The donor tested CMV seronegative, placing the donor among the 350 to 400 seronegative members of the cohort. Every donor gave a peripheral blood sample, and the peripheral blood mononuclear cells from that sample were used for TCR beta sequencing. Genomic DNA extraction from the blood cell samples was performed with the Qiagen DNeasy Blood Extraction Kit. The V and J genes are TRBV4-3 and TRBJ2-6; a weak D assignment points to TRBD1 (5 bases agree). Sequenced input: PBMCs. This TCR was sampled from a man between 50 and 59 years old in good health and CMV-seronegative. The CDR3 region reads CASSQEAGSGANVLTF. The DNA reads TGCGCCAGCAGCCAAGAAGCAGGGTCTGGGGCCAACGTCCTGACTTTC.